The clone carrying this T cell receptor beta chain was seen just once. After removal of 6 bases from V and 0 bases from J, the junction contained 5 bases not matched to a gene. The germline V gene has CDR1 MDHEN and CDR2 SYDVKM. The CDR3 has 16 amino acids. Original processing methods: Researchers report that nucleated cell counts were estimated from reference gene primer amplification. Only in-frame clones appear in the TCRdb table, and some are missing; sequencing was by immunoSEQ multiplex PCR. The V and J calls and clone size come from that table; D and trimming were worked out from the DNA. The data hold about 250,000 clones, with roughly 80% observed a single time. These data originate in a study of blood T cell repertoires in COVID-19. Study in general: PBMCs, B-cell-depleted T cells, or T cells provided the cDNA or gDNA that made up the material.

J is TRBJ2-4 and V is TRBV28; the match to TRBD2 covers 10 bases. Material for sequencing was peripheral blood. This sequence originates from a man aged 50 to 60 with active or convalescent COVID-19. The CDR3 DNA follows: TGTGCCAGCAGACCACTAGCGGGGCTAGCCAAAAACATTCAGTACTTC. Translation: CASRPLAGLAKNIQYF.